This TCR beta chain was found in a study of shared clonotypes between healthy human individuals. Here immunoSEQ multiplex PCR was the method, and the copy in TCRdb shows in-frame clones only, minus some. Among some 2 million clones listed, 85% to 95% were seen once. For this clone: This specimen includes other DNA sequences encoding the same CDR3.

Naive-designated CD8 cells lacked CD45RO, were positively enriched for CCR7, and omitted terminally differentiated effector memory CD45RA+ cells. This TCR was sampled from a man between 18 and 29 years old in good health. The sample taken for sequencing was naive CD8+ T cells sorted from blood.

CDR3 region: CSVQSASSYEQYF. The CDR3 region has the DNA TGCAGCGTTCAATCCGCGAGCTCCTACGAGCAGTACTTC. V and J are TRBV29-1 and TRBJ2-7; D not certain. V was cut by 5 bases and J by 0 bases, with 11 bases left in between. CDR1 and CDR2 from the germline V gene are SQVTM and ANQGSEA. The CDR3 is made up of 13 amino acids.